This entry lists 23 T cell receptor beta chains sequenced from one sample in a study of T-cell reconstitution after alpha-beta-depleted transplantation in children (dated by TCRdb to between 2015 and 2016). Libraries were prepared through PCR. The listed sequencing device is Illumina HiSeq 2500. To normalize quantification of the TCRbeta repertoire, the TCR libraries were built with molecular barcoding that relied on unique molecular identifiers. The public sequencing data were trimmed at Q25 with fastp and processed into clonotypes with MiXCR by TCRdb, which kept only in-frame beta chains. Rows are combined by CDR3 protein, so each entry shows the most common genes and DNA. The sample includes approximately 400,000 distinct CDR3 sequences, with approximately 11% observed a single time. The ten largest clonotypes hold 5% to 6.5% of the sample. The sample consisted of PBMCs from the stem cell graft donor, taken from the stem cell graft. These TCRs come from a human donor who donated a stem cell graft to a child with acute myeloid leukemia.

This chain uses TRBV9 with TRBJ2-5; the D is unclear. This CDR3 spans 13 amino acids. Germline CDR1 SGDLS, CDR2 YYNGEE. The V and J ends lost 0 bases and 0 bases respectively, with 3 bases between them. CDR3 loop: CASSVGHQETQYF. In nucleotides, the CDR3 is TGTGCCAGCAGCGTAGGACACCAAGAGACCCAGTACTTC.

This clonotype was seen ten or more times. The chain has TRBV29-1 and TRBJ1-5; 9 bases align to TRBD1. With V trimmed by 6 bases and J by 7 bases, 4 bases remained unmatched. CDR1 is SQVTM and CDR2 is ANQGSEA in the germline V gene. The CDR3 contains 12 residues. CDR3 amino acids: CSVEDRGQPQHF. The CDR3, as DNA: TGCAGCGTGGAGGACAGGGGACAGCCCCAGCATTTT.

The CDR3 region has the DNA TGTGCCATCAGTGTTTATGGCAATGAGCAGTTCTTC. Protein sequence: CAISVYGNEQFF. The rearrangement uses TRBV10-3 and TRBJ2-1; no clear D gene. Trimming removed 4 bases from V and 6 bases from J, with 7 bases in between. Germline loops: CDR1 ENHRY, CDR2 SYGVKD. CDR3 length: 12 amino acids.

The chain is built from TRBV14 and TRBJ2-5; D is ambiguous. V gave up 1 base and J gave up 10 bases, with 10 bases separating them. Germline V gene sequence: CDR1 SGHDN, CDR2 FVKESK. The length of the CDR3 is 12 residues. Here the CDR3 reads CASSQANADQYF. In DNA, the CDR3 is TGTGCCAGCAGCCAAGCGAACGCGGACCAGTACTTC.

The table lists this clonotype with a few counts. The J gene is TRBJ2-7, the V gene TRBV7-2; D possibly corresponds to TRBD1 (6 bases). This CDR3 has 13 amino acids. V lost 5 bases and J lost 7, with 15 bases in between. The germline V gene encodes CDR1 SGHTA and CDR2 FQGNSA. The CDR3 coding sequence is TGTGCCAGCAGCCGTGACAGGCCTTGGGAGCAGTACTTC. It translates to CASSRDRPWEQYF.

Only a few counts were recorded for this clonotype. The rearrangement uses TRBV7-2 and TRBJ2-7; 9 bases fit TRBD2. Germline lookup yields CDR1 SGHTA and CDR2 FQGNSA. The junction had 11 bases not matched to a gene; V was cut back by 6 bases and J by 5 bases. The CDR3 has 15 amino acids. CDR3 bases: TGTGCCAGCAGTCAAAGGCGGGAGGGCCGAAACGAGCAGTACTTC. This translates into CASSQRREGRNEQYF.

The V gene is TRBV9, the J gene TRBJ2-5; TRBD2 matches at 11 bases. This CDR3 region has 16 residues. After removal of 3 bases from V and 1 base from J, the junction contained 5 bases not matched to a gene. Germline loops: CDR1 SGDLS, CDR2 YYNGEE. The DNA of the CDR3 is TGTGCCAGCAGCGCAGGACTAGCGGGCCCCCAAGAGACCCAGTACTTC. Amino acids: CASSAGLAGPQETQYF.

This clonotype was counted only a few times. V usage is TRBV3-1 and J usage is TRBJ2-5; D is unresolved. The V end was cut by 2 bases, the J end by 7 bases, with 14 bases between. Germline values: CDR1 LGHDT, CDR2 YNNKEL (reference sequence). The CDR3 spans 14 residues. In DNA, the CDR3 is TGTGCCAGCAGCCAACCCATAGAGAAGGGGACCCAGTACTTC. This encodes CASSQPIEKGTQYF.

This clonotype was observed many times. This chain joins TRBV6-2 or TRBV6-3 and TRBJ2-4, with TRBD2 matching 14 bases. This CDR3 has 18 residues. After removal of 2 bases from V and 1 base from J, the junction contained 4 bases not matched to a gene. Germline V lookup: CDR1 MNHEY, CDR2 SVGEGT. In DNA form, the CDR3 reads TGTGCCAGCAGTTACCCGGGACTAGCGGGAGCGGCCAAAAACATTCAGTACTTC. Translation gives CASSYPGLAGAAKNIQYF.

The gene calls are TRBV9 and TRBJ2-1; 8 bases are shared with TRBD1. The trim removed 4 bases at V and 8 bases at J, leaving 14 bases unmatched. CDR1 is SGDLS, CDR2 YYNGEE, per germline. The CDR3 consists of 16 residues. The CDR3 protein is CASSKRDRQLSDEQFF. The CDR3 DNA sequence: TGTGCCAGCAGCAAACGGGACAGGCAGCTGAGCGATGAGCAGTTCTTC.

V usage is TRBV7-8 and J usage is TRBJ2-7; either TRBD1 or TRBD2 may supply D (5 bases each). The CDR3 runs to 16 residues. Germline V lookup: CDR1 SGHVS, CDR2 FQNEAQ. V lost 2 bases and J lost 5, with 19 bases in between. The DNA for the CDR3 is TGTGCCAGCAGCTTACGGGACCCAACCTCCCCCCACGAGCAGTACTTC. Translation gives CASSLRDPTSPHEQYF. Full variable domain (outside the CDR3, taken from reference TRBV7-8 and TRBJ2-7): GAGVSQSPRYKVAKRGQDVALRCDPISGHVSLFWYQQALGQGPEFLTYFQNEAQLDKSGLPSDRFFAERPEGSVSTLKIQRTQQEDSAVYLCASSLRDPTSPHEQYFGPGTRLTVT.

CDR3 amino acids: CSARAAGIGSPLHF. Here the CDR3 DNA reads TGCAGTGCTAGAGCGGCAGGGATCGGGTCACCCCTCCACTTT. The chain uses TRBV20-1 and TRBJ1-6; tentatively, D is TRBD1 (5 bases). The CDR3 contains 14 residues. Germline CDR1 reads DFQATT; CDR2 reads SNEGSKA (reference sequence). V was trimmed by 1 base and J by 10 bases, leaving 14 bases between them.

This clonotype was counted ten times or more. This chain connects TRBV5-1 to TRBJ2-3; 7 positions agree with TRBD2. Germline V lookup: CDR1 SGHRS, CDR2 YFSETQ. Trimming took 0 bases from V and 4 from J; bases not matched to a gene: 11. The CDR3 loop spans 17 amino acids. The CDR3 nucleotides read TGCGCCAGCAGCTTGGTCCGCGGGACTATCACGTCAGATACGCAGTATTTT. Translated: CASSLVRGTITSDTQYF.

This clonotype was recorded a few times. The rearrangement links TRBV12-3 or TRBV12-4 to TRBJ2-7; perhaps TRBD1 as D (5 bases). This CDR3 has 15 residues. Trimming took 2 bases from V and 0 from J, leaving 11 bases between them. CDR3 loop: CASSLSQGGSYEQYV. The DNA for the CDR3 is TGTGCCAGCAGTTTATCCCAGGGTGGCTCCTACGAGCAGTACGTC.

The DNA for the CDR3 is TGCAGTGCTAGGAGTTACACTGAAGCTTTCTTT. It encodes CSARSYTEAFF. The J gene is TRBJ1-1, the V gene TRBV20-1, with D uncertain. V was pared by 3 bases and J by 3 bases, with 5 bases between. This CDR3 has 11 residues. Per the germline V gene, CDR1 is DFQATT and CDR2 is SNEGSKA (reference sequence).

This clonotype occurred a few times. CDR3 in DNA: TGTGCCAGCAGCCAAGATGGTAGGGACCACGAGCAGTACTTC. Its protein product is CASSQDGRDHEQYF. This chain connects TRBV14 to TRBJ2-7, with D perhaps being TRBD1 or TRBD2 (5 bases each). This CDR3 comprises 14 residues. V was clipped by 0 bases and J by 5 bases, with 11 bases between them. Germline CDR1 reads SGHDN; CDR2 reads FVKESK.

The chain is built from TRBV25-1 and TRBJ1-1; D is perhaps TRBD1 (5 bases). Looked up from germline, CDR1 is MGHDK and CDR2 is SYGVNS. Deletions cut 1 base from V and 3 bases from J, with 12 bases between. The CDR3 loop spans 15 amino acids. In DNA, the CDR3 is TGTGCCAGCAGTGAATTCCGTCTAGGGGACACTGAAGCTTTCTTT. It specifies CASSEFRLGDTEAFF.

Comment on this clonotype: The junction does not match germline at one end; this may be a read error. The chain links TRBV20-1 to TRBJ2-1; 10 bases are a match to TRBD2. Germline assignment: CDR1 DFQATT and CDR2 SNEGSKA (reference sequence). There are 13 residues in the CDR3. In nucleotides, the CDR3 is TGCAGTGCGAGAGGACTAGCGGACGATGAGCAGTTCTTC. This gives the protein CSARGLADDEQFF.

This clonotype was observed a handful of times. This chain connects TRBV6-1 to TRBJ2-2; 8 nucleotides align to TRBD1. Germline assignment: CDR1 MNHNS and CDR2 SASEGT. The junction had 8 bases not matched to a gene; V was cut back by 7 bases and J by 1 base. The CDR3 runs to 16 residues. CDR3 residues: CASKPVGTGNTGELFF. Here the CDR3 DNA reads TGTGCCAGCAAGCCAGTCGGGACAGGGAACACCGGGGAGCTGTTTTTT.

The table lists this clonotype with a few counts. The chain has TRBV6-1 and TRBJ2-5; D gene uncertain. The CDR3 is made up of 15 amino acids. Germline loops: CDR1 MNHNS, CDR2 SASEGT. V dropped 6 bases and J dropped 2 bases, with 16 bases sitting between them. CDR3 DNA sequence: TGTGCCAGCAGCCCCTCCCTCCTGGGACAAGAGACCCAGTACTTC. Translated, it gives CASSPSLLGQETQYF.

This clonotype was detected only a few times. The CDR3 coding sequence is TGTGCCAGCAGCCCCAGGGGCGGCGAGCAGTACGTC. The encoded protein is CASSPRGGEQYV. J is TRBJ2-7 and V is TRBV7-9; tentatively, D is TRBD1 (6 bases). This CDR3 has 12 residues. V dropped 5 bases and J dropped 6 bases, with 11 bases sitting between them. Germline CDR1 is SEHNR and CDR2 is FQNEAQ (reference sequence).

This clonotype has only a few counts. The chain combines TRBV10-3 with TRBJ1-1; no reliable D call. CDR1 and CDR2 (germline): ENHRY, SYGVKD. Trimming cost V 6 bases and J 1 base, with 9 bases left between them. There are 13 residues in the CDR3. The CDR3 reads CAIRRPENTEAFF. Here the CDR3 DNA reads TGTGCCATCAGGAGGCCGGAGAACACTGAAGCTTTCTTT.

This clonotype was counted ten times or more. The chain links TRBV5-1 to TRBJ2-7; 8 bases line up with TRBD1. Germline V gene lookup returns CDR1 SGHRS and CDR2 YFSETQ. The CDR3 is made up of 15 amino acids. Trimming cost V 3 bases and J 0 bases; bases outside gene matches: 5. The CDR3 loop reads CASSSNTGGSYEQYF. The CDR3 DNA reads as TGCGCCAGCAGCTCCAATACAGGGGGCTCCTACGAGCAGTACTTC.